The present T cell receptor (beta chain) was sequenced within a study of shared clonotypes between healthy human individuals. The repertoire was sequenced with immunoSEQ multiplex PCR; TCRdb's copy has only in-frame clones and lacks some. The sample yields about 2.3 million clones, around 93% seen once. Study-level points and caveats: Limitation of the genetic and exposure-history diversity represented came from the few donors.

For this clone: Its antigen is currently unknown.

Germline V gives CDR1 MDHEN, CDR2 SYDVKM. The CDR3 has 14 amino acids. Deletions cut 7 bases from V and 1 base from J, with 13 bases between. This chain connects TRBV28 to TRBJ1-1; no clear D gene. The source of this sequence is a man in his late teens or twenties in good health. Some clones in this sample may be carry-over from other donors' samples. The specimen sequenced was naive CD4+ T cells from PBMCs. Subset: CD45RA+ positively selected. The CDR3 loop is CASTMVHANTEAFF. The CDR3 nucleotides are TGTGCCAGCACGATGGTACACGCGAACACTGAAGCTTTCTTT. Based on the CDR3 plus reference TRBV28 and TRBJ1-1, the full variable domain is DVKVTQSSRYLVKRTGEKVFLECVQDMDHENMFWYRQDPGLGLRLIYFSYDVKMKEKGDIPEGYSVSREKKERFSLILESASTNQTSMYLCASTMVHANTEAFFGQGTRLTVV.